Sequencing of this T cell receptor beta chain was carried out in a study of T cells in Graves' hyperthyroidism and ophthalmopathy (dated by TCRdb to 2018 to 2020). In the study overall: Peripheral blood was collected at initial diagnosis, before any treatment. To identify TCR V-J signatures that set the groups apart, the researchers used a discovery cohort of 90 to 100 patients, made up of around 40 with Graves' ophthalmopathy and 57 with stable Graves' hyperthyroidism. Prospective prediction of ophthalmopathy was tested in an independent validation cohort of fewer than 20 hyperthyroidism patients and 15 to 17 patients who later progressed to ophthalmopathy. The 100 discovery patients were divided at random into training and test sets in a 7:3 ratio. Thyroid tissue and blood T-cell repertoires from several Graves' hyperthyroidism patients were also compared in the study. After blood sampling, hyperthyroidism patients were treated with methimazole at a starting dose of 30 mg daily, and ophthalmopathy patients were treated with high-dose intravenous methylprednisolone. The paper describes TCR Vbeta CDR3 sequencing of 140 or so peripheral blood samples, made up of about 41 ophthalmopathy patients, around 73 hyperthyroidism patients and 17 progressor patients.

Concerning this clonotype: Its antigen remains undetermined. No base quality information exists; no much larger clone differs at one position.

Beyond this particular receptor, the publication reports: In validation, the model predicted progression to ophthalmopathy with around 71% sensitivity and 72% to 85% specificity, a median of 6.5 months before onset. No statistical method was used to set the sample size in advance, and investigators knew the group allocation. In cross-validation, a model built on a 13 V-J signature told ophthalmopathy apart from stable hyperthyroidism with 87.88% sensitivity and approximately 81% specificity, and in testing the same model reached 80%/75%. Blood samples also contained most of the expanded thyroid clonotypes (frequency above 0.001), which suggests that blood repertoires may reflect thyroid immune responses.

The germline V gene supplies CDR1 SQVTM and CDR2 ANQGSEA. Here V drops 6 bases and J drops 1 base, and the junction holds 16 bases not matched to any gene. Measured from the cysteine to the phenylalanine, the CDR3 is 19 residues long. Only CDR3 DNA remains: 57 bases, in frame from the first base. Stable Graves' hyperthyroidism was defined as the absence of progression to ophthalmopathy over 18 months of follow-up. Hyperthyroidism patients were newly diagnosed, had a disease duration of under 2 months, and were aged 18 to 65 years. Exclusion was applied to patients with uncontrolled infections, other autoimmune diseases, pregnancy or lactation. Clinical symptoms, serum thyroxine and TRAb, thyroid ultrasound, and orbital computed tomography formed the basis for the diagnoses. PBMCs were separated from 8 to 10 ml of fresh peripheral blood using Ficoll-Paque density gradient centrifugation. Total RNA was extracted with Trizol reagent, and quality was checked on an Agilent 2100 Bioanalyzer.

TCR beta CDR3 regions were amplified from RNA transcripts. The TCR CDR3 was subjected to a first round of RT-PCR using the HTBI primer set and the Qiagen OneStep RT-PCR kit. A second multiplex PCR round built the libraries, followed by size selection and purification. Libraries were sequenced paired-end with 100 bp reads on an Illumina HiSeq2000. Concerning the study's data processing: Raw data were processed with SOAPnuke, discarding reads with adapters, uncalled bases, mean Phred below 15, or no exact constant-primer or identifier match. COPE v1.2.5 was used to merge the high-quality paired reads, and each unique nucleotide sequence was defined as a clonotype. MiTCR v1.1 was used to align clonotypes to the IMGT TRBV, TRBD and TRBJ reference segments. The analysis included only V-J combinations with a frequency above 0.0001, which together covered 99.2% of the repertoires. A TCS score was defined as the ratio between F50 (clonal expansion) and ExV (chaos), using BLOSUM62-based TCRdist between CDR3 peptides within each V-J. Welch's t-statistics and random forest reduced 450 to 600 V-J features to fewer than 15, which were used in a naive Bayes classifier (R e1071). The Morisita-Horn index was used to measure how similar the thyroid and blood repertoires were. TCRdb reprocessing: public reads trimmed at Q25 with fastp, clones called with MiXCR, in-frame beta chains kept. All rows with the same CDR3 protein become a single entry with the most common DNA and genes. The V and J calls shown here were made by TCRdb, not taken from the authors' results. A total of about 760,000 distinct CDR3 sequences appear in this sample, 30% to 40% of them only once. The leading ten clones occupy about a third of the sample.

Material: blood. The TCR was taken from a woman between 35 and 50 years old with Graves' hyperthyroidism. The sequence links TRBV29-1 to TRBJ2-6; 9 of the junction bases match TRBD1. The CDR3 amino acid sequence is: CSVSRDRGQGRSGANVLTF. The sequence in DNA is TGCAGCGTCTCCCGCGACAGGGGACAGGGTAGATCTGGGGCCAACGTCCTGACTTTC.